Only one count was recorded for the clone carrying this T cell receptor beta chain. The data were obtained in a study of T-cell reconstitution after alpha-beta-depleted transplantation in children. Unique molecular identifiers were built into the TCRbeta library. One entry per CDR3 protein, called by TCRdb with MiXCR from the PCR reads. The sample includes approximately 980,000 distinct CDR3 sequences, 25% to 35% seen only once; the top ten take more than 25%. Germline trimming cut 9 bases from V and 6 bases from J; bases unmatched to any gene: 7. Germline assignment: CDR1 LNHDA and CDR2 SQIVND (reference sequence). The CDR3 covers 12 residues.

The sequence derives from a boy younger than two who had a stem cell transplant for SCID, so the T cells may come from the graft donor. The sequences come from PBMCs, mostly from graft donor cells, collected 360 days after TCRalphabeta/CD19-depleted stem cell transplant. This chain uses TRBV19 with TRBJ1-2, with 7 bases matching TRBD1. This CDR3 reads CASRTGWDGYTF. As DNA, the CDR3 is TGTGCCAGCCGGACAGGCTGGGATGGCTACACCTTC.